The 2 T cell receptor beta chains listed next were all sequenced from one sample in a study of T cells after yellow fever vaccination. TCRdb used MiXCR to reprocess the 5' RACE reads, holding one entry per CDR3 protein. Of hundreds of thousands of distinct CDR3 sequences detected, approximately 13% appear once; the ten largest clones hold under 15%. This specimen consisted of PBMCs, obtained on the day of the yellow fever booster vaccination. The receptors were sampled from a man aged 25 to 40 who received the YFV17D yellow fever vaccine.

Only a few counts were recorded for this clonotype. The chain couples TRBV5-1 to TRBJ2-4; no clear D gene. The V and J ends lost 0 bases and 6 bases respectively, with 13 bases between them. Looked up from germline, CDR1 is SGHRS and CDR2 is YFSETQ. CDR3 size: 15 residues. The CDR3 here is CASSLDVGRRNIQYF. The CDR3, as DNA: TGCGCCAGCAGCTTGGATGTCGGAAGGAGAAACATTCAGTACTTC.

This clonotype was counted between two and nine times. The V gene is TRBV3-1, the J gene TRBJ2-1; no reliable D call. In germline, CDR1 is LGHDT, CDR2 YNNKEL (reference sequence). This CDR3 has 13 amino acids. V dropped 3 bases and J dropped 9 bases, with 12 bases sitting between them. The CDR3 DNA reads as TGTGCCAGCAGCCAGTCTCTAACGGGTGAGCAGTTCTTC. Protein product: CASSQSLTGEQFF.